A selection of T cell receptor beta chains follows, all from one sample in a study of blood T cell repertoires in COVID-19. The repertoire was sequenced with immunoSEQ multiplex PCR; TCRdb's copy has only in-frame clones and lacks some. The sample holds 25,000 to 35,000 clones, about 89% seen once. The sequenced sample was peripheral blood. All receptors come from a human donor in a cohort sampled during active COVID-19. The CDR3 runs from the conserved cysteine through the conserved F or W. The order of the fields is D gene, V gene, J gene, CDR3 DNA, CDR3 protein. A D gene is named only where the DNA matches it firmly.

TRBD2,TRBV6-5,TRBJ2-1,TGTGCCAGCAGTAGCGGGAGGGAGGTGGATGAGCAGTTCTTC,CASSSGREVDEQFF
.,TRBV11-2,TRBJ1-1,TGTGCCAGCAGCTTAGATCGAGAGGGAAGGAACACTGAAGCTTTCTTT,CASSLDREGRNTEAFF
TRBD1,TRBV19,TRBJ1-1,TGTGCCAGTAGTAGTCAGACAGGGACGACTGAAGCTTTCTTT,CASSSQTGTTEAFF
.,TRBV28,TRBJ1-3,TGTGCCAGCAGTTTATCTATGGCTGGAAACACCATATATTTT,CASSLSMAGNTIYF
.,TRBV19,TRBJ2-2,TGTGCCAGTAGTCACTCTGCTGGCACCGGGGAGCTGTTTTTT,CASSHSAGTGELFF
TRBD1,TRBV2,TRBJ1-2,TGTGCCAGCAGGACAGGGGGCGGTCTCCCTCATGGCTACACCTTC,CASRTGGGLPHGYTF
.,TRBV14,TRBJ1-1,TGTGCCAGCAGCCAACACATGAACACTGAAGCTTTCTTT,CASSQHMNTEAFF
.,TRBV6-4,TRBJ2-3,TGTGCCAGCAGTGGCAACGGGGGTGGAGATACGCAGTATTTT,CASSGNGGGDTQYF
TRBD1,TRBV6-6,TRBJ1-4,TGTGCCAGCAGAACAGGGGCGGCTAATGAAAAACTGTTTTTT,CASRTGAANEKLFF
.,TRBV2,TRBJ1-6,TGTGCCAGCAGTGTGGCACAAACAAATTCACCCCTCCACTTT,CASSVAQTNSPLHF
.,TRBV9,TRBJ2-2,TGTGCCAGCAGCCCCACCCGAGAGACCGGGGAGCTGTTTTTT,CASSPTRETGELFF
.,TRBV18,TRBJ1-6,TGTGCCAGCTCACCACCTGGGCAGGGCAATTCACCCCTCCACTTT,CASSPPGQGNSPLHF
.,TRBV28,TRBJ1-6,TGTGCCAGCAGTTTAACTACAGGTGGTTCACCCCTCCACTTT,CASSLTTGGSPLHF